This TCR beta chain stems from a study of cytomegalovirus exposure and HLA in healthy donors. Across the whole study: Previous work identified 95 million to 140 million unique TCR beta sequences from some 170 million T cells. Points from the study as a whole: Both high specificity and high sensitivity reportedly marked the classifier's diagnosis of cytomegalovirus status.

PCR amplification relied on 60 Vbeta primers (plus 13 Jbeta primers). Clones were read by immunoSEQ multiplex PCR, and TCRdb kept only the in-frame ones, dropping some. The data show roughly 95,000 clones, roughly four fifths seen once. Remarks on this clone: Its antigen is unknown.

Donors sampled were nominally healthy, though unrecorded immune exposures were likely. The sample consisted of PBMCs. The receptor was derived from a man aged 25 to 40 in good health and CMV-seropositive.

CDR3 in DNA: TGTGCCTGGAGTCTTGGACAGGGGGCTGGCTACACCTTC. Protein sequence: CAWSLGQGAGYTF. This rearrangement joins TRBV30 to TRBJ1-2; 11 bases map to TRBD1. The CDR3 is 13 amino acids. In germline, CDR1 is GTSNPN, CDR2 SVGIG (reference sequence). V trimming: 2 bases; J trimming: 7 bases; junction bases outside the gene matches: 3. The variable domain in full, with the rest retrieved from reference TRBV30 and TRBJ1-2, is SQTIHQWPATLVQPVGSPLSLECTVEGTSNPNLYWYRQAAGRGLQLLFYSVGIGQISSEVPQNLSASRPQDRQFILSSKKLLLSDSGFYLCAWSLGQGAGYTFGSGTRLTVV.